Each of the 21 T cell receptor beta chains below was sequenced from the same sample in a study of OX40 agonist ivuxolimab in advanced cancers. Libraries were constructed by the immunoSEQ multiplex PCR assay. Here the immuneACCESS table is served through TCRdb, limited to in-frame sequences with V and J called. Missing clones are a known gap in these copies; in checked studies unresolved V genes cover under half, and the rest lacks a known reason. The sample table records tens of thousands of clones; around 79% of these occur just once. The top ten hold under 7% of the sample. Sequences were derived from CD4+ or CD8+ T cells sorted from blood, sampled in a trial of the OX40 agonist ivuxolimab. These receptors all come from an adult with an advanced solid tumor such as melanoma, head and neck, liver or kidney cancer.

This clone was observed a single time. The rearrangement joins TRBV28 to TRBJ2-3; TRBD2 matches at 11 bases. The CDR3 runs 17 residues. In germline, CDR1 is MDHEN, CDR2 SYDVKM. Trimming at V came to 3 bases and at J to 7 bases, leaving 12 bases not matched to a gene. The CDR3 sequence is CASSFPGTSGGGYTQYF. The CDR3 DNA follows: TGTGCCAGCAGTTTCCCCGGGACTAGCGGCGGAGGGTATACGCAGTATTTT. Using reference TRBV28 and TRBJ2-3 for the parts outside the CDR3, the full variable domain is DVKVTQSSRYLVKRTGEKVFLECVQDMDHENMFWYRQDPGLGLRLIYFSYDVKMKEKGDIPEGYSVSREKKERFSLILESASTNQTSMYLCASSFPGTSGGGYTQYFGPGTRLTVL.

The V and J genes are TRBV2 and TRBJ1-4, with D perhaps TRBD1 (5 bases). The V end was cut by 6 bases, the J end by 1 base, with 12 bases between. The length of the CDR3 is 15 residues. CDR1 is SNHLY, CDR2 FYNNEI, per germline. The CDR3 is CASSGAWGTNEKLFF. The CDR3 DNA sequence: TGTGCCAGCAGCGGGGCTTGGGGAACTAATGAAAAACTGTTTTTT.

J is TRBJ2-2 and V is TRBV5-4; TRBD2 might be the D (5 bases). The CDR3 runs to 14 residues. V lost 4 bases to trimming and J lost 3 bases, with 10 bases between them. Germline lookup yields CDR1 SGHNT and CDR2 YYREEE (reference sequence). The CDR3 nucleotides read TGTGCCAGCAGCCTGATACTAGACACCGGGGAGCTGTTTTTT. Translation gives CASSLILDTGELFF.

This chain joins TRBV11-3 and TRBJ2-7, with D unclear. V was shortened by 1 base and J by 1 base, with 11 bases between the two germline ends. Germline lookup yields CDR1 SGHNT and CDR2 YENEEA. The CDR3 has 15 amino acids. The CDR3 sequence: CASSLGPLTSYEQYF. The DNA for the CDR3 is TGTGCCAGCAGCTTAGGTCCGTTAACGTCCTACGAGCAGTACTTC. The variable domain in full, with the rest retrieved from reference TRBV11-3 and TRBJ2-7, is EAGVVQSPRYKIIEKKQPVAFWCNPISGHNTLYWYLQNLGQGPELLIRYENEEAVDDSQLPKDRFSAERLKGVDSTLKIQPAELGDSAVYLCASSLGPLTSYEQYFGPGTRLTVT.

This clone was counted between two and nine times. This chain uses TRBV2 with TRBJ2-1; TRBD2 matches at 10 bases. The CDR3 totals 16 residues. J was trimmed by 9 bases and V by 5 bases; bases with no gene match: 13. Germline CDR1 is SNHLY and CDR2 is FYNNEI. As DNA, the CDR3 is TGTGCCAGCAGTATTCGAACTAGCGGGACGTTCGGTGAGCAGTTCTTC. It is translated as CASSIRTSGTFGEQFF.

The J gene is TRBJ2-3, the V gene TRBV28; 8 bases map to TRBD2. Trimming cost V 6 bases and J 7 bases; bases outside gene matches: 12. The CDR3 is 15 residues long. Germline V gene data show CDR1 as MDHEN and CDR2 as SYDVKM. In DNA form, the CDR3 reads TGTGCCAGCAGCGAGCGGGAGAGGTTTAGAAATACGCAGTATTTT. Translation gives CASSERERFRNTQYF. Looking up the rest from reference TRBV28 and TRBJ2-3 gives the full variable domain: DVKVTQSSRYLVKRTGEKVFLECVQDMDHENMFWYRQDPGLGLRLIYFSYDVKMKEKGDIPEGYSVSREKKERFSLILESASTNQTSMYLCASSERERFRNTQYFGPGTRLTVL.

This sequence joins TRBV7-9 and TRBJ2-7; possibly TRBD1 for D (5 bases). Trimming cost V 1 base and J 7 bases, with 11 bases left between them. CDR3 length: 13 amino acids. The germline V gene encodes CDR1 SEHNR and CDR2 FQNEAQ (reference sequence). CDR3 bases: TGTGCCAGCAGCTTAGTGGCAGGGCGAGAGCAGTACTTC. It is translated as CASSLVAGREQYF.

CDR3: CASRTGNTEAFF. The DNA for the CDR3 is TGTGCCAGTCGGACGGGGAACACTGAAGCTTTCTTT. V usage is TRBV2 and J usage is TRBJ1-1, with D unclear. The V end lost 9 bases, the J end lost 1 base, and 9 bases lay between the germline ends. Germline assignment: CDR1 SNHLY and CDR2 FYNNEI. CDR3 length: 12 residues.

The chain has TRBV2 and TRBJ2-7; the D gene is possibly TRBD2 (7 bases). Germline V lookup: CDR1 SNHLY, CDR2 FYNNEI. Deletions cut 1 base from V and 11 bases from J, with 15 bases between. The CDR3 spans 13 residues. The CDR3 DNA sequence: TGTGCCAGCAGTGAAGAAGTACGGGGGGCGAAGTACGTC. Amino acids: CASSEEVRGAKYV.

The J gene is TRBJ1-2, the V gene TRBV7-2; TRBD1 is a possible D gene (6 bases). Germline assignment: CDR1 SGHTA and CDR2 FQGNSA. The ends were cut back, 4 bases at V and 7 bases at J, with 22 bases in the middle. The CDR3 sequence is 16 residues long. Here the CDR3 DNA reads TGTGCCAGCAGCTCCACGGCTTCGGGGGGCCTTCCTGGCTACACCTTC. It is translated as CASSSTASGGLPGYTF.

The J gene is TRBJ2-2, the V gene TRBV30; D remains unclear. This CDR3 region has 14 residues. Germline-derived CDR1 and CDR2 are GTSNPN and SVGIG (reference sequence). V was trimmed by 0 bases and J by 6 bases, leaving 11 bases between them. CDR3 sequence: CAWSVSPLSGELFF. The CDR3, as DNA: TGTGCCTGGAGTGTTTCTCCTCTCTCCGGGGAGCTGTTTTTT.

The chain links TRBV6-6 to TRBJ1-3; D ambiguous. Germline CDR1 reads MNHNY; CDR2 reads SVGAGI (reference sequence). This CDR3 is 13 amino acids long. The V gene lost 6 bases and the J gene lost 9 bases, with 15 bases spanning the gap. CDR3 coding DNA: TGTGCCAGCAGATTGACGGCGGACGGCACCATATATTTT. Translating gives CASRLTADGTIYF.

V is TRBV7-9 and J is TRBJ2-6; a weak D match, TRBD2 (6 bases). Per the germline V gene, CDR1 is SEHNR and CDR2 is FQNEAQ (reference sequence). The CDR3 runs 15 residues. The V end was cut by 7 bases, the J end by 2 bases, with 12 bases between. The CDR3: CASTWGGTGANVLTF. CDR3 bases: TGTGCCAGCACTTGGGGAGGCACTGGGGCCAACGTCCTGACTTTC.

This clone appeared once. The V and J genes are TRBV6-1 and TRBJ2-5; 9 positions match TRBD1. This CDR3 is built from 17 residues. CDR1 and CDR2 from the germline V gene are MNHNS and SASEGT. Trimming took 2 bases from V and 5 from J; bases not matched to a gene: 12. CDR3 sequence reads: CASSESQQGALRETQYF. DNA of the CDR3: TGTGCCAGCAGTGAAAGTCAACAGGGGGCTCTAAGGGAGACCCAGTACTTC.

This clone came up a few times. This chain links TRBV10-3 with TRBJ2-7; D gene uncertain. CDR3 length: 13 residues. The V gene's germline CDR1 is ENHRY and CDR2 SYGVKD. V was trimmed by 6 bases and J by 7 bases, leaving 16 bases between them. This CDR3 reads CAISSPGSAEQYV. CDR3 nucleotides: TGTGCCATCAGCTCTCCCGGCAGTGCGGAGCAGTACGTC.

The genes are TRBV6-5 and TRBJ2-7; the D is unclear. This CDR3 has 14 amino acids. Germline V lookup: CDR1 MNHEY, CDR2 SVGAGI. Trimming shortened V by 0 bases and J by 5 bases, and 11 bases separated the two germline ends. The CDR3 protein is CASSYSSRTHEQYF. The CDR3 DNA reads TGTGCCAGCAGTTACTCGTCCAGGACCCACGAGCAGTACTTC.

Comment on this clone: Compared with germline, one end of the junction differs, possibly owing to a read error. In DNA, the CDR3 is TGTGCCAGCAGCTTGGGTAGCGGGGGCCGGTCCAATTTT. Protein sequence: CASSLGSGGRSNF. The chain uses TRBV11-2 and TRBJ2-3; 9 nucleotides line up with TRBD2. Germline-derived CDR1 and CDR2 are SGHAT and FQNNGV. The CDR3 totals 13 residues. The full variable domain, its missing parts supplied by reference TRBV11-2 and TRBJ2-3, is EAGVAQSPRYKIIEKRQSVAFWCNPISGHATLYWYQQILGQGPKLLIQFQNNGVVDDSQLPKDRFSAERLKGVDSTLKIQPAKLEDSAVYLCASSLGSGGRSNFGPGTRLTVL.

This chain uses TRBV27 with TRBJ2-3; D gene uncertain. From germline, CDR1 is MNHEY and CDR2 SMNVEV (reference sequence). V lost 6 bases and J lost 2, with 6 bases in between. The CDR3 covers 12 residues. The chain's CDR3 is CASSPNTDTQYF. CDR3 nucleotide sequence: TGTGCCAGCAGCCCTAACACAGATACGCAGTATTTT.

The chain is built from TRBV7-2 and TRBJ2-1, with 12 positions matching TRBD2. Germline V gives CDR1 SGHTA, CDR2 FQGNSA. Trimming cost V 4 bases and J 4 bases; bases outside gene matches: 8. The CDR3 totals 17 residues. The CDR3: CASSSWTSGTGYNEQFF. CDR3 in DNA: TGTGCCAGCAGCTCCTGGACTAGCGGGACGGGATACAATGAGCAGTTCTTC.

The DNA for the CDR3 is TGTGCCAGCAGTGTACCGGGACAGGGGAGTGAAAAACTGTTTTTT. Its translation: CASSVPGQGSEKLFF. The chain employs TRBV28 and TRBJ1-4, with 10 bases matching TRBD1. CDR3 length equals 15 residues. Trimming cost V 5 bases and J 7 bases; bases outside gene matches: 7. Germline V gene lookup returns CDR1 MDHEN and CDR2 SYDVKM.

The chain carries TRBV11-2 and TRBJ2-3, with D hard to call. The germline V and J ends were trimmed by 1 base and 3 bases, with 5 bases remaining between them. This CDR3 is 13 amino acids long. CDR1 and CDR2 from the germline V gene are SGHAT and FQNNGV. This chain's CDR3 is CASSLGRTDTQYF. The CDR3 DNA is TGTGCCAGCAGCTTAGGGCGGACAGATACGCAGTATTTT.